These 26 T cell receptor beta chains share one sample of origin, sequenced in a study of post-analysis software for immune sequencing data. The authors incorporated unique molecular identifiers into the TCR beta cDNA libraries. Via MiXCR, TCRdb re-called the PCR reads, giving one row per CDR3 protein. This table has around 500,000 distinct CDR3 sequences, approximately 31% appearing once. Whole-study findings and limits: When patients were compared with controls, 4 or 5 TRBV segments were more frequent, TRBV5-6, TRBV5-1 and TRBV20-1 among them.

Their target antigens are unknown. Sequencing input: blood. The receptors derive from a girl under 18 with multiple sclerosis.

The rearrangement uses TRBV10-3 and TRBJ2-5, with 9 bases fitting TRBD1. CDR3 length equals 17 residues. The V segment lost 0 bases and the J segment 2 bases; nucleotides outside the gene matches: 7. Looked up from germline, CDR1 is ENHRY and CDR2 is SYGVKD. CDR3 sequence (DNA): TGTGCCATCAGTGAGTCTTCAAGAGGGACAGGGCAAGAGACCCAGTACTTC. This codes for CAISESSRGTGQETQYF.

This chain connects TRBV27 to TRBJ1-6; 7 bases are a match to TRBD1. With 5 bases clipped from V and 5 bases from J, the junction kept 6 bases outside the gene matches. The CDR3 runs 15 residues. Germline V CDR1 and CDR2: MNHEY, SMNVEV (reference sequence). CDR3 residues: CASSLRQGNNSPLHF. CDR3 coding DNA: TGTGCCAGCAGTCTCAGACAGGGTAATAATTCACCCCTCCACTTT.

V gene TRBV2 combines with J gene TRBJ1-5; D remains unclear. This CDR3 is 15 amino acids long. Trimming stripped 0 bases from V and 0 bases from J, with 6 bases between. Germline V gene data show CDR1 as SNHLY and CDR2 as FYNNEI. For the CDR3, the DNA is TGTGCCAGCAGTGAAGCGACAAGTAGCAATCAGCCCCAGCATTTT. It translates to CASSEATSSNQPQHF. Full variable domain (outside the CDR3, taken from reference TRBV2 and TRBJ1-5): EPEVTQTPSHQVTQMGQEVILRCVPISNHLYFYWYRQILGQKVEFLVSFYNNEISEKSEIFDDQFSVERPDGSNFTLKIRSTKLEDSAMYFCASSEATSSNQPQHFGDGTRLSIL.

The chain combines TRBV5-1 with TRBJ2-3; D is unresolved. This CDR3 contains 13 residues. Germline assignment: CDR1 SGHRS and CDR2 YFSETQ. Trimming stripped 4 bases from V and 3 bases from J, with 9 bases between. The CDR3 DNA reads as TGCGCCAGCAGCCATCCCAGTACAGATACGCAGTATTTT. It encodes CASSHPSTDTQYF.

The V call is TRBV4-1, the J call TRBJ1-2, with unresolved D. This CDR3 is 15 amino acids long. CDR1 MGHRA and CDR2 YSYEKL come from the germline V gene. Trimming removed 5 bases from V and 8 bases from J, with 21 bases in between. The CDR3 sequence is CASSYPGLRRIGYTF. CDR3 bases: TGCGCCAGCAGCTACCCTGGGTTGAGGCGTATCGGCTACACCTTC.

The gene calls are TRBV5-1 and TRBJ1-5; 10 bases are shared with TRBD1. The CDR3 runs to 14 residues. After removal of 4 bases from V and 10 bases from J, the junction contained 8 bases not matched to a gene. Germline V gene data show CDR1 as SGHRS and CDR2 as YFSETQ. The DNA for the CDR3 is TGCGCCAGCAGCACGGGGACAGGGGCTGAACCCCAGCATTTT. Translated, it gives CASSTGTGAEPQHF.

Here the CDR3 reads CSAHEPPEVQYF. CDR3 DNA sequence: TGCAGTGCTCACGAGCCCCCTGAGGTCCAGTACTTC. This chain links TRBV20-1 with TRBJ2-4; D unclear. This CDR3 spans 12 amino acids. The V end was cut by 5 bases, the J end by 13 bases, with 18 bases between. Germline lookup yields CDR1 DFQATT and CDR2 SNEGSKA (reference sequence).

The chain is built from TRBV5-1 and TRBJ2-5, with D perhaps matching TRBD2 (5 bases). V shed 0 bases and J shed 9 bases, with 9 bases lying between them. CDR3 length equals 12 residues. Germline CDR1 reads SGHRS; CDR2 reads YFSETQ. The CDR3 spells CASSLDYGAQYF. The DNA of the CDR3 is TGCGCCAGCAGCTTGGACTACGGGGCCCAGTACTTC.

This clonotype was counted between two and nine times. The CDR3 DNA reads as TGTGCCAGCAGGGACAGGGGGTACGACGAGCAGTACTTC. The encoded protein is CASRDRGYDEQYF. This sequence joins TRBV2 and TRBJ2-7, with TRBD1 matching over 10 bases. CDR1 SNHLY and CDR2 FYNNEI come from the germline V gene. The length of the CDR3 is 13 residues. The trim removed 6 bases at V and 5 bases at J, leaving 4 bases unmatched.

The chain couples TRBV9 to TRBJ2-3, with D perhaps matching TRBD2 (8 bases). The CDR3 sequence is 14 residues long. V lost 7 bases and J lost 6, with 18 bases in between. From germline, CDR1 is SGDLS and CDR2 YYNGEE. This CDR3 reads CASHRGGGGDTQYF. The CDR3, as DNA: TGTGCCAGCCACCGAGGGGGCGGGGGGGATACGCAGTATTTT.

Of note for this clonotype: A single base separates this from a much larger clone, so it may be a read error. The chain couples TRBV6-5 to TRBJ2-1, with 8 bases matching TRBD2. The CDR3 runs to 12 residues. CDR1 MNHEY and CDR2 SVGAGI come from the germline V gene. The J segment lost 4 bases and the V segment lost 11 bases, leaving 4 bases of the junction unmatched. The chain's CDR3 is CAAQRGYNEQFF. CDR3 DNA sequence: TGTGCCGCCCAGCGGGGGTACAATGAGCAGTTCTTC.

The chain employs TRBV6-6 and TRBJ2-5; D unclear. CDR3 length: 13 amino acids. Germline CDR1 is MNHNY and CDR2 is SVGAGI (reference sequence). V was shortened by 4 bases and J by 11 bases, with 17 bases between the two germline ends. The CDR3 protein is CASSWPSNNEQYF. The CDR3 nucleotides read TGTGCCAGCAGTTGGCCTAGTAACAATGAGCAGTACTTC.

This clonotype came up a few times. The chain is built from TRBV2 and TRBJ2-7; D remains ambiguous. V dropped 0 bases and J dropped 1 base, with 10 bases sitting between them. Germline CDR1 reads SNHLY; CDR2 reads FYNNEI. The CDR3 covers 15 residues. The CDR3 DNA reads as TGTGCCAGCAGTGAAGCGCTTCAGATTTCCTACGAGCAGTACTTC. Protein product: CASSEALQISYEQYF.

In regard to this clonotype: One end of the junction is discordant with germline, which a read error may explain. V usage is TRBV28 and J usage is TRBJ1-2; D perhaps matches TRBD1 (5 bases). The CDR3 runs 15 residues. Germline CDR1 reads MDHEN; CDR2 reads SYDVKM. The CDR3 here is CVSSPSGGARSGYTF. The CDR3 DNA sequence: TGTGTCAGCAGCCCTAGTGGTGGGGCGAGAAGTGGCTACACCTTC.

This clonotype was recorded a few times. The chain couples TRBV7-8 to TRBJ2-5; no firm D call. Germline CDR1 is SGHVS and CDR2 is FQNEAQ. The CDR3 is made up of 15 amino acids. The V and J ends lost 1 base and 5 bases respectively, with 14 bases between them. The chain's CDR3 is CASSLVSWAEETQYF. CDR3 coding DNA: TGTGCCAGCAGCTTAGTTAGCTGGGCGGAGGAGACCCAGTACTTC.

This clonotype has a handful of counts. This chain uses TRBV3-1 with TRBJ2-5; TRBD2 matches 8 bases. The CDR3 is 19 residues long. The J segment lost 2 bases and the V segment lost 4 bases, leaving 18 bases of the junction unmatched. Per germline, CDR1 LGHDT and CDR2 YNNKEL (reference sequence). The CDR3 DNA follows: TGTGCCAGCAGCCCCCCACCTAGCGGGTTCCTCCCTGTTCAAGAGACCCAGTACTTC. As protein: CASSPPPSGFLPVQETQYF.

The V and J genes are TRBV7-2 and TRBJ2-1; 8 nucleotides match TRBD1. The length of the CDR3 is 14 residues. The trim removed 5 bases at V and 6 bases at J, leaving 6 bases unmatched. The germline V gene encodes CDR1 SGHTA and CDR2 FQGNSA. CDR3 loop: CASSPDRAGNEQFF. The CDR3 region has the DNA TGTGCCAGCAGCCCGGACAGGGCTGGCAATGAGCAGTTCTTC.

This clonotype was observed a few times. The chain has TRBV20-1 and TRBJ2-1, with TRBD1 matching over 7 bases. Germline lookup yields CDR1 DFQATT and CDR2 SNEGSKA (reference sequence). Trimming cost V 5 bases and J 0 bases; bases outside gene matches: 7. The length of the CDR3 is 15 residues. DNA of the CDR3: TGCAGTGCTGCCCCCGGGACAGTCTCCTACAATGAGCAGTTCTTC. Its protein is CSAAPGTVSYNEQFF.

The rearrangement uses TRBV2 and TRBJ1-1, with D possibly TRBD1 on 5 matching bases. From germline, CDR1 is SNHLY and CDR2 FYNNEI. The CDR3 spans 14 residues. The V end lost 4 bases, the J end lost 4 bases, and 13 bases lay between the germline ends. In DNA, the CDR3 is TGTGCCAGCAGTGCTCGGGGGTTGGGCACTGAAGCTTTCTTT. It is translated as CASSARGLGTEAFF.

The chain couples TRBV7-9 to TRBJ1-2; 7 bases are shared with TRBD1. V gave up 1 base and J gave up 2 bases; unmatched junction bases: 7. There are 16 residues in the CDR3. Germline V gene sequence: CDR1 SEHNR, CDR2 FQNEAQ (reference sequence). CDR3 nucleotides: TGTGCCAGCAGCTTAGTGGCACAGGGGATCAACTATGGCTACACCTTC. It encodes CASSLVAQGINYGYTF.

CDR3 residues: CSASTGFSQPQHF. Written as DNA, the CDR3 is TGCAGTGCCTCGACGGGATTTAGTCAGCCCCAGCATTTT. The chain employs TRBV20-1 and TRBJ1-5; D is undetermined. CDR1 and CDR2 (germline): DFQATT, SNEGSKA (reference sequence). The CDR3 has 13 amino acids. Trimming removed 6 bases from V and 6 bases from J, with 15 bases in between.

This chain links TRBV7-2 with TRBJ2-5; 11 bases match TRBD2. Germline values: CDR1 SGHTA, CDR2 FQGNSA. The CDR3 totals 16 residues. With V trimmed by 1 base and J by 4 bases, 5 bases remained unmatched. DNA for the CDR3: TGTGCCAGCAGCTTAGTTGTTAGCGGGGGGGCAGAGACCCAGTACTTC. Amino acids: CASSLVVSGGAETQYF. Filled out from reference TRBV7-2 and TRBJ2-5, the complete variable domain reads GAGVSQSPSNKVTEKGKDVELRCDPISGHTALYWYRQSLGQGLEFLIYFQGNSAPDKSGLPSDRFSAERTGGSVSTLTIQRTQQEDSAVYLCASSLVVSGGAETQYFGPGTRLLVL.

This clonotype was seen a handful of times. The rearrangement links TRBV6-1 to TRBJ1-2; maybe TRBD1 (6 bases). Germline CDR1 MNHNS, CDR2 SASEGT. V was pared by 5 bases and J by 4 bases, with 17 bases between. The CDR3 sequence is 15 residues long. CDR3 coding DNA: TGTGCCAGCAGTCCGATTTCAGGGACACCCTATGGCTACACCTTC. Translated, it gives CASSPISGTPYGYTF.

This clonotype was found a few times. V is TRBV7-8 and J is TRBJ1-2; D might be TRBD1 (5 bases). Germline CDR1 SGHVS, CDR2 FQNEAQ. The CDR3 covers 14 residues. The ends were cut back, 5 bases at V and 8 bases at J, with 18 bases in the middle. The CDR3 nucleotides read TGTGCCAGCAGCCCGTACCGGGACGAGGGAGGCTACACCTTC. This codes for CASSPYRDEGGYTF.

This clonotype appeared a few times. The CDR3 is CASSVGGGAGETQYF. The CDR3 DNA reads TGTGCCAGCAGCGTAGGGGGCGGGGCCGGAGAGACCCAGTACTTC. The chain employs TRBV9 and TRBJ2-5; D possibly corresponds to TRBD2 (6 bases). Germline values: CDR1 SGDLS, CDR2 YYNGEE. This CDR3 has 15 residues. V was trimmed by 0 bases and J by 4 bases, leaving 13 bases between them.

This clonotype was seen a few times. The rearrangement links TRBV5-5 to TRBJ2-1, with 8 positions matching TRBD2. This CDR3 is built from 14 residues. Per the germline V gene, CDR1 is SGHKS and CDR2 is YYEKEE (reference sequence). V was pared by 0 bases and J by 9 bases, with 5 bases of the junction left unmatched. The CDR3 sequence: CASSLVGGAGEQFF. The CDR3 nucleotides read TGTGCCAGCAGCTTGGTCGGGGGGGCCGGTGAGCAGTTCTTC.